The present TCR beta chain was sequenced within a study of T cells in Graves' hyperthyroidism and ophthalmopathy. The investigators amplified TCR beta CDR3 regions from RNA transcripts. The HTBI set primed first-round TCR CDR3 RT-PCR. TCRdb reprocessed the multiplex PCR reads with MiXCR, giving one entry per CDR3 protein. The sample shows nearly 750,000 distinct CDR3 sequences, around 40% of them seen only once. If no ophthalmopathy progression occurred within 18 months, Graves' hyperthyroidism was stable. This CDR3 has 16 amino acids. Germline V gives CDR1 KGHDR, CDR2 SFDVKD. Trimming took 3 bases from V and 4 from J; bases not matched to a gene: 8.

This clonotype originated in a woman in her thirties or forties with Graves' hyperthyroidism. The V call is TRBV24-1, the J call TRBJ1-5, with 7 bases lining up with TRBD1. The sequenced sample was blood. CDR3 DNA: TGTGCCACCAGTGATGGCCGGACAGGAGGGAATCAGCCCCAGCATTTT. Its protein is CATSDGRTGGNQPQHF.